These 3 T cell receptor beta chains were all obtained from the same sample, sequenced in a study of long-term antiretroviral therapy in people with HIV. The assay used was immunoSEQ (version v3.0), run at survey level. Measured with immunoSEQ multiplex PCR; TCRdb has only the in-frame clones, and not every one. The table records roughly 20,000 clones, 80% of them present only once. Sequences were derived from unsorted PBMCs, sampled 0.2 years after starting antiretroviral therapy. These receptors came from a woman aged 40 to 50 with HIV.

The V call is TRBV12-5, the J call TRBJ2-7; 8 bases line up with TRBD2. CDR3 length: 15 residues. With 8 bases clipped from V and 0 bases from J, the junction kept 9 bases outside the gene matches. In germline, CDR1 is LGHNT, CDR2 FRNRAP. CDR3 amino acids: CASFGFSGGSYEQYF. The CDR3 DNA sequence: TGTGCTAGTTTTGGGTTCAGCGGGGGCTCCTACGAGCAGTACTTC.

V gene TRBV14 combines with J gene TRBJ2-7; maybe TRBD1 (9 bases). Germline V lookup: CDR1 SGHDN, CDR2 FVKESK. The CDR3 totals 19 residues. V was trimmed by 3 bases and J by 3 bases, leaving 27 bases between them. The CDR3 DNA reads TGTGCCAGCAGCCAGCCGACAGGGGGGCGGGCGGGAGGCCACTACGAGCAGTACTTC. Translated: CASSQPTGGRAGGHYEQYF.

The chain has TRBV15 and TRBJ2-7; D not certain. V lost 0 bases and J 1 base, leaving 7 bases between the germline ends. This CDR3 is built from 14 residues. The V gene's germline CDR1 is LNHNV and CDR2 YYDKDF (reference sequence). DNA of the CDR3: TGTGCCACCAGCAGAGATTCTCAATCCTACGAGCAGTACTTC. Amino acids: CATSRDSQSYEQYF. The variable domain in full, with the rest retrieved from reference TRBV15 and TRBJ2-7, is DAMVIQNPRYQVTQFGKPVTLSCSQTLNHNVMYWYQQKSSQAPKLLFHYYDKDFNNEADTPDNFQSRRPNTSFCFLDIRSPGLGDTAMYLCATSRDSQSYEQYFGPGTRLTVT.